This T cell receptor (beta chain) came from a study of cytomegalovirus exposure and HLA in healthy donors. At the level of the study: Some 90 million unique TCRs from HLA-typed donors were held in an early data release.

Study results and limitations: A later analysis found common viral pathogens apparently linked to several of the most significant clusters.

PCR involved 60 Vbeta and 13 Jbeta primers. Assay: immunoSEQ multiplex PCR; the TCRdb copy retains only in-frame clones and omits some. The table includes about 98,000 clones, roughly 81% detected once. CDR3 size: 15 residues. Looked up from germline, CDR1 is LNHDA and CDR2 is SQIVND (reference sequence). Trimming cost V 7 bases and J 3 bases; bases outside gene matches: 9. On this clone: Its antigen is not identified.

The chain recombines TRBV19 with TRBJ1-5, with 7 bases that match TRBD1. The receptor was derived from a man aged 40-49 years in good health and CMV-seronegative. Source material: PBMCs. This chain's CDR3 is CASTDRAATNQPQHF. Written as DNA, the CDR3 is TGTGCCAGTACCGACAGGGCCGCTACCAATCAGCCCCAGCATTTT.